A selection of T cell receptor beta chains follows, all from one sample in a study of T-cell reconstitution after alpha-beta-depleted transplantation in children. Each CDR3 protein gets one entry after TCRdb re-called the PCR reads with MiXCR. Seen here are approximately 430,000 distinct CDR3 sequences, 16% observed once, and the top ten hold under 30%. Source: PBMCs, mostly from graft donor cells, taken 360 days after TCRalphabeta/CD19-depleted stem cell transplant. The receptor source for this set is a boy under three years old who had a stem cell transplant for Wiskott-Aldrich syndrome, so the T cells may come from the graft donor. Each CDR3 is given with its conserved first and last residue. A D gene is named only where the DNA matches it firmly. Not every row has a clone size; where given, it reads once, few, many or a size class.

v_call	j_call	clone_size	d_call	cdr3_aa	cdr3_nt
TRBV3-1	TRBJ2-5	few	-	CASSQGWGPGGLQETQYF	TGTGCCAGCAGCCAAGGATGGGGGCCAGGAGGCCTCCAAGAGACCCAGTACTTC
TRBV29-1	TRBJ2-7	few	TRBD2	CSVAGLAGRTYEQYF	TGCAGCGTTGCGGGACTAGCGGGACGTACCTACGAGCAGTACTTC
TRBV11-2	TRBJ2-2	few	TRBD1	CASRSRGRGTGELFF	TGTGCCAGCAGGAGCAGGGGGCGAGGCACCGGGGAGCTGTTTTTT
TRBV12-3/TRBV12-4	TRBJ2-2	-	-	CASSLWAGLNTGELFF	TGTGCCAGCAGTTTGTGGGCGGGCCTGAACACCGGGGAGCTGTTTTTT
TRBV12-3/TRBV12-4	TRBJ2-1	-	-	CASSSGPATEQFF	TGTGCCAGCAGTTCAGGCCCCGCTACGGAGCAGTTCTTC
TRBV20-1	TRBJ2-4	few	-	CSVEYRVRNIQYF	TGCAGTGTGGAGTATAGGGTGAGAAACATTCAGTACTTC
TRBV7-9	TRBJ2-5	-	TRBD1	CASNPGPGQGVRETQYF	TGTGCCAGCAATCCGGGGCCGGGACAGGGAGTTCGCGAGACCCAGTACTTC
TRBV6-1	TRBJ2-4	-	TRBD1	CASENNRGWVAKNIQYF	TGTGCCAGCGAGAATAACAGGGGGTGGGTAGCCAAAAACATTCAGTACTTC
TRBV7-9	TRBJ1-1	-	-	CASSLGTVSTEAFF	TGTGCCAGCAGCTTAGGGACAGTTAGCACTGAAGCTTTCTTT
TRBV12-3/TRBV12-4	TRBJ2-3	few	TRBD1	CASSKNRGRTDTQYF	TGTGCCAGCAGTAAAAACAGGGGGCGGACAGATACGCAGTATTTT
TRBV7-2	TRBJ2-1	-	-	CASSPRTPLRFF	TGTGCCAGCAGCCCACGGACGCCCCTTCGGTTCTTC
TRBV12-3/TRBV12-4	TRBJ2-7	few	-	CASSLEDGTYEQYF	TGTGCCAGCAGTTTAGAGGACGGTACCTACGAGCAGTACTTC
TRBV2	TRBJ2-4	-	-	CASTRGTELNIQYF	TGTGCCAGCACCCGCGGGACAGAATTAAACATTCAGTACTTC
TRBV7-9	TRBJ2-3	few	-	CASSFARTHSTDTQYF	TGTGCCAGCAGCTTCGCCCGGACCCATAGCACAGATACGCAGTATTTT
TRBV24-1	TRBJ1-4	many	-	CATSDPDSRPEKLFF	TGTGCCACCAGTGATCCCGACAGCAGACCAGAAAAACTGTTTTTT
TRBV6-1	TRBJ2-7	few	TRBD2	CASSPISGREEQYF	TGTGCCAGCAGCCCCATTAGCGGGAGGGAAGAGCAGTACTTC
TRBV7-9	TRBJ2-5	many	TRBD1	CASSLTTGQETQYF	TGTGCCAGCAGCTTAACGACAGGGCAAGAGACCCAGTACTTC
TRBV4-1	TRBJ2-3	few	-	CASSQPGGSDTQYF	TGCGCCAGCAGCCAACCGGGGGGCTCAGATACGCAGTATTTT
TRBV7-8	TRBJ2-2	-	TRBD1	CASSPTGYTGELFF	TGTGCCAGCAGCCCGACAGGGTACACCGGGGAGCTGTTTTTT
TRBV30	TRBJ2-3	-	-	CAWSQGFSTDTQYF	TGTGCCTGGAGTCAGGGGTTTTCCACAGATACGCAGTATTTT
TRBV19	TRBJ2-7	-	-	CASSFRPLGYEQYF	TGTGCCAGTAGTTTTCGGCCCCTAGGCTACGAGCAGTACTTC
TRBV2	TRBJ2-5	few	-	CASKGVGETQYF	TGTGCCAGCAAGGGGGTCGGAGAGACCCAGTACTTC
TRBV9	TRBJ2-7	many	-	CASSVDAGARYEQYF	TGTGCCAGCAGCGTAGATGCAGGGGCAAGATACGAGCAGTACTTC
TRBV20-1	TRBJ2-4	-	-	CCASANSGGLAKNIQYF	TGCTGTGCTAGTGCAAATAGTGGAGGGCTAGCCAAAAACATTCAGTACTTC
TRBV6-5	TRBJ1-5	few	TRBD1	CASSYIRGGQPQHF	TGTGCCAGCAGTTACATCAGGGGGGGACAGCCCCAGCATTTT
TRBV29-1	TRBJ2-6	few	-	CSATLVTSGANVLTF	TGCAGCGCTACACTTGTAACCTCTGGGGCCAACGTCCTGACTTTC
TRBV15	TRBJ2-1	-	-	CATKAKRVNWQFF	TGTGCCACCAAGGCTAAGCGGGTAAACTGGCAGTTCTTC
TRBV11-2	TRBJ2-5	few	TRBD1	CASSLGWDRGRETQYF	TGTGCCAGCAGCTTAGGGTGGGACAGGGGTCGGGAGACCCAGTACTTC
TRBV20-1	TRBJ2-3	-	TRBD2	CSARAGGATDTQYF	TGCAGTGCTAGGGCGGGAGGGGCCACAGATACGCAGTATTTT
TRBV11-3	TRBJ2-5	once	TRBD2	CASSPPPLLAGQETQYF	TGTGCCAGCAGCCCCCCCCCCTTACTAGCGGGGCAAGAGACCCAGTACTTC
TRBV5-1	TRBJ1-4	few	-	CASSYRASNEKLFF	TGCGCCAGCAGCTACCGGGCCTCCAATGAAAAACTGTTTTTT
TRBV12-3/TRBV12-4	TRBJ2-1	few	TRBD2	CASRAGLAGLKLYNEQFF	TGTGCCAGCAGGGCGGGACTAGCGGGATTAAAATTATACAATGAGCAGTTCTTC
TRBV20-1	TRBJ2-1	few	-	CSARDLAASYNEQFF	TGCAGTGCTAGAGATTTAGCGGCCTCCTACAATGAGCAGTTCTTC
TRBV5-1	TRBJ2-3	-	-	CASSLGEGRTDTQYF	TGCGCCAGCAGCTTGGGCGAGGGACGGACAGATACGCAGTATTTT
TRBV4-3	TRBJ1-4	many	TRBD1	CASSQEPPGQGYEKLFF	TGCGCCAGCAGCCAAGAACCTCCCGGACAGGGTTATGAAAAACTGTTTTTT
TRBV7-9	TRBJ2-4	few	TRBD1	CASSLVDRGLAKNIQYF	TGTGCCAGCAGCTTAGTCGACAGGGGTCTAGCCAAAAACATTCAGTACTTC
TRBV10-2	TRBJ2-7	few	-	CASSGAGPEQYF	TGCGCCAGCAGCGGGGCAGGGCCCGAGCAGTACTTC
TRBV20-1	TRBJ2-1	many	-	CSASLWEVYNEQFF	TGCAGTGCTAGTTTGTGGGAGGTGTACAATGAGCAGTTCTTC
TRBV28	TRBJ2-7	-	-	CASSLWGRGSKIF	-
TRBV6-5	TRBJ1-2	-	-	CASSSQTGYGYTF	TGTGCCAGCAGTAGCCAGACGGGTTATGGCTACACCTTC
TRBV15	TRBJ2-1	-	-	CATSRDLGSPGPYNEQFF	TGTGCCACCAGCAGAGATCTTGGCAGCCCGGGCCCCTACAATGAGCAGTTCTTC
TRBV10-3	TRBJ2-1	few	TRBD2	CAISKALAASYNEQFF	TGTGCCATCAGCAAAGCGCTAGCGGCCTCCTACAATGAGCAGTTCTTC
TRBV3-1	TRBJ2-3	few	TRBD2	CASSRLGRGGTDTQYF	TGTGCCAGCAGCCGCCTAGGTCGGGGGGGCACAGATACGCAGTATTTT
TRBV5-6	TRBJ2-7	few	-	CASSPVRTPYEQYF	TGTGCCAGCAGCCCTGTACGGACCCCCTACGAGCAGTACTTC
TRBV7-2	TRBJ2-5	-	-	CASSSPQDLQETQYF	TGTGCCAGCAGCTCCCCGCAGGACCTCCAAGAGACCCAGTACTTC
TRBV20-1	TRBJ2-1	few	TRBD2	CSARVKLAGVANEQFF	TGCAGTGCTAGAGTCAAACTAGCGGGGGTAGCCAATGAGCAGTTCTTC
TRBV29-1	TRBJ2-5	-	-	CSVAGTFGFQETQYF	TGCAGCGTTGCAGGTACTTTCGGATTCCAAGAGACCCAGTACTTC